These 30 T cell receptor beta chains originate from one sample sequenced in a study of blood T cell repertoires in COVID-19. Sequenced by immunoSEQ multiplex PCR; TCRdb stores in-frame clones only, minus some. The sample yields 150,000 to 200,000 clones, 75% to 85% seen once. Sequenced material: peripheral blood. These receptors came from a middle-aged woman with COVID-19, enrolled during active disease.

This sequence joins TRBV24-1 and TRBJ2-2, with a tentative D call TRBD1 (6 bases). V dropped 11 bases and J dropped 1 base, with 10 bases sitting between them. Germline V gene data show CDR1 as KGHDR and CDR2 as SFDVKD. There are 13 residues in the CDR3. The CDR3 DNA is TGTGCCATCGAGGGGGAGAACACCGGGGAGCTGTTTTTT. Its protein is CAIEGENTGELFF.

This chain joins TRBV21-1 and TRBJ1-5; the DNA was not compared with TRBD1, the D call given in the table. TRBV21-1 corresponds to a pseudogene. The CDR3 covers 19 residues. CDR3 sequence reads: CASSNAYYREINSNQPQHF. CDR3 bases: TGTGCCAGCAGCAACGCTTACTACAGGGAGATTAATAGCAATCAGCCCCAGCATTTT.

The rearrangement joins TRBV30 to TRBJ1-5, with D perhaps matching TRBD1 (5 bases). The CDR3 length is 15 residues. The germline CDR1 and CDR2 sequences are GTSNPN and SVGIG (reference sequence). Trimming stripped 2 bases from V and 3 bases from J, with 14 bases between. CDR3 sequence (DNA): TGTGCCTGGAGTCCCCGGGAGGGGATCAATCAGCCCCAGCATTTT. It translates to CAWSPREGINQPQHF.

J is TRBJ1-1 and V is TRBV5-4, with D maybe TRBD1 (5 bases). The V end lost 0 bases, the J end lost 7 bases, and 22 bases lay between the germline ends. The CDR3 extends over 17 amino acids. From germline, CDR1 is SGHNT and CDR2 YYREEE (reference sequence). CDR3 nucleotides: TGTGCCAGCAGCTTGGGGGTAAAGGGGACTATAGGGAGTGAAGCTTTCTTT. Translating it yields CASSLGVKGTIGSEAFF.

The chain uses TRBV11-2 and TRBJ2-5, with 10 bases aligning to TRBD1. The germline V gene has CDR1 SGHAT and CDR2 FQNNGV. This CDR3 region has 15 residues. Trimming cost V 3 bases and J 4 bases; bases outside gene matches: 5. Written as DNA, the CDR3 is TGTGCCAGCAGCTTGGGACAGGGGTGGTCAGAGACCCAGTACTTC. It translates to CASSLGQGWSETQYF.

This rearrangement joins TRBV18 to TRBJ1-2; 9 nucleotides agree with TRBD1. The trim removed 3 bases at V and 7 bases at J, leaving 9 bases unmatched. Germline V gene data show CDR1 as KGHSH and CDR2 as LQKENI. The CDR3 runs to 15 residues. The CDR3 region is CASSPSSQGAGGYTF. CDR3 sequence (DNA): TGTGCCAGCTCACCGAGTTCACAGGGGGCAGGTGGCTACACCTTC.

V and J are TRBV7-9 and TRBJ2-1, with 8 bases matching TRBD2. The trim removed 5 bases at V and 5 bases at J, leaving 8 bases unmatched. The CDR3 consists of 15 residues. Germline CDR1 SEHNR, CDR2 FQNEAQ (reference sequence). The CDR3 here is CASSPSGTRDNEQFF. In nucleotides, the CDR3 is TGTGCCAGCAGCCCTTCCGGGACTAGAGACAATGAGCAGTTCTTC.

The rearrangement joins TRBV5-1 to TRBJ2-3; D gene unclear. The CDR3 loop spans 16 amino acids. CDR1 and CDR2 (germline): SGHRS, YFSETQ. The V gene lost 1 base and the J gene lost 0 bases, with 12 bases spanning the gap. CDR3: CASSLSLPSSTDTQYF. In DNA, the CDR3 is TGCGCCAGCAGCTTGTCCCTCCCGTCCAGCACAGATACGCAGTATTTT.

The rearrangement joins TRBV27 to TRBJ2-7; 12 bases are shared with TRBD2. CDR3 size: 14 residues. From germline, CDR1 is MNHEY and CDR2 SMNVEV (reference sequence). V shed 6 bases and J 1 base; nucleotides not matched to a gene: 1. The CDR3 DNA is TGTGCCAGCAGAACTAGCGGGGGGTCCTACGAGCAGTACTTC. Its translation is CASRTSGGSYEQYF.

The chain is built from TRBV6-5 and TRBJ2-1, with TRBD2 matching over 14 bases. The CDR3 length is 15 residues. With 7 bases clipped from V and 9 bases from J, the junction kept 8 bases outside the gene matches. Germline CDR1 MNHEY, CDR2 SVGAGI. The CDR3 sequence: CASTSPGLAGAEQFF. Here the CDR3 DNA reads TGTGCCAGCACTTCACCGGGACTAGCGGGGGCTGAGCAGTTCTTC.

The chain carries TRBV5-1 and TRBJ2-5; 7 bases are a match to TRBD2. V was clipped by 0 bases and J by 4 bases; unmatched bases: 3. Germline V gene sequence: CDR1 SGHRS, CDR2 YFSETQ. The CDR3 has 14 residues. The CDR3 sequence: CASSLGGGGETQYF. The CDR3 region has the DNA TGCGCCAGCAGCTTGGGCGGGGGAGGAGAGACCCAGTACTTC.

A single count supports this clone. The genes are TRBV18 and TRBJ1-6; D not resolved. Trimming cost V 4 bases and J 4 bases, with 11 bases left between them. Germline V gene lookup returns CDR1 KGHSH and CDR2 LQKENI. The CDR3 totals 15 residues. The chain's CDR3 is CASSQLEIYNSPLHF. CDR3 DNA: TGTGCCAGCTCACAATTAGAGATTTATAATTCACCCCTCCACTTT.

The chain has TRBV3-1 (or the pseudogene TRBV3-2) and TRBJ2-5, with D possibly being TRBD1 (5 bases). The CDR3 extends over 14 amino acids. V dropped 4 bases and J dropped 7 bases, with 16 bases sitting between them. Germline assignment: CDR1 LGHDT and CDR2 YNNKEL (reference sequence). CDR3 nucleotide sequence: TGTGCCAGCAGCCCCTCAGGGCCTTCGGGGACCCAGTACTTC. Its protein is CASSPSGPSGTQYF.

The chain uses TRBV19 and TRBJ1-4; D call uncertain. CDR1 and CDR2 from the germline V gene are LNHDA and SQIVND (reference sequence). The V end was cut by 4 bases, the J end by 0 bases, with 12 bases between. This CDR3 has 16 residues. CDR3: CASSSRIAATNEKLFF. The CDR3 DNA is TGTGCCAGTAGTAGCCGTATAGCAGCAACTAATGAAAAACTGTTTTTT.

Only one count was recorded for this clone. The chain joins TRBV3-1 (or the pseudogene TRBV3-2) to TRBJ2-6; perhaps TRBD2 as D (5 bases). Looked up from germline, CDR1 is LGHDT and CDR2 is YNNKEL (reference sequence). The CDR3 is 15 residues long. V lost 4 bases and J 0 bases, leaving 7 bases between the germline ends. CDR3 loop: CASSRGLSGANVLTF. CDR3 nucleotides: TGTGCCAGCAGCCGAGGGCTCTCTGGGGCCAACGTCCTGACTTTC.

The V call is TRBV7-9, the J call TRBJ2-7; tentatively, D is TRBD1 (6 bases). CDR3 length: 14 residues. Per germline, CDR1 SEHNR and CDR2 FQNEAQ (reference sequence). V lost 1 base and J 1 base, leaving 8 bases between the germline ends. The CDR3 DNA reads TGTGCCAGCAGCTTAGGACAGGAATCCTACGAGCAGTACTTC. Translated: CASSLGQESYEQYF.

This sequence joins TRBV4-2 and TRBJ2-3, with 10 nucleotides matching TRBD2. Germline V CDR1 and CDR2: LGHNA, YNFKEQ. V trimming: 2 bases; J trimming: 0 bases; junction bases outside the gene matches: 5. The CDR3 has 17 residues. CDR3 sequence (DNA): TGTGCCAGCAGCCAACTCAGCGGGGGGGCTAGCACAGATACGCAGTATTTT. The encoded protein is CASSQLSGGASTDTQYF.

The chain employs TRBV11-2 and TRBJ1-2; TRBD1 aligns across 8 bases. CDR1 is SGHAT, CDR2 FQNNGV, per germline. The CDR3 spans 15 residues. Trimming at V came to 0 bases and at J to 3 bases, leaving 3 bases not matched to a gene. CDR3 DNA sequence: TGTGCCAGCAGCTTAGATCAGGGGGCTTACTATGGCTACACCTTC. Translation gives CASSLDQGAYYGYTF.

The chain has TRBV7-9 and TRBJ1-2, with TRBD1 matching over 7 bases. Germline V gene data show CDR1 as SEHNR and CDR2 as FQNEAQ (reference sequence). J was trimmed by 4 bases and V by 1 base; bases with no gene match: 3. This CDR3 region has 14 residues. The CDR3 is CASSLDRGVYGYTF. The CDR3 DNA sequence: TGTGCCAGCAGCTTAGACAGGGGCGTCTATGGCTACACCTTC.

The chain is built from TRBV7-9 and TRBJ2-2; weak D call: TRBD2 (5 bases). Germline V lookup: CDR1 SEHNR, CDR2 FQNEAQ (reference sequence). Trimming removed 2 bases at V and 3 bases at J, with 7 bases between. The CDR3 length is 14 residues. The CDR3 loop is CASSLSGDTGELFF. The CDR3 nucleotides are TGTGCCAGCAGCTTATCCGGGGACACCGGGGAGCTGTTTTTT.

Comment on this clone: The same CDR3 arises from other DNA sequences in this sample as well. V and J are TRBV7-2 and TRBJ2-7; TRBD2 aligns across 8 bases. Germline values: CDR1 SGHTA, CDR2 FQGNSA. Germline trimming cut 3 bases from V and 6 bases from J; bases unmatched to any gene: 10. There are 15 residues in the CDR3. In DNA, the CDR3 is TGTGCCAGCAGCTTCGGCGGGGGGAACCCCCTCGAGCAGTACTTC. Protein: CASSFGGGNPLEQYF.

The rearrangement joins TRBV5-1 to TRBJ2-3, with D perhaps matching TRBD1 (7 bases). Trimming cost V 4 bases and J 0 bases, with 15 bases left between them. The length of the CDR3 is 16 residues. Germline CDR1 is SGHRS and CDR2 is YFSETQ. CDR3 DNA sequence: TGCGCCAGCAGCATCGACAGGGACTTTAGCACAGATACGCAGTATTTT. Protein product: CASSIDRDFSTDTQYF.

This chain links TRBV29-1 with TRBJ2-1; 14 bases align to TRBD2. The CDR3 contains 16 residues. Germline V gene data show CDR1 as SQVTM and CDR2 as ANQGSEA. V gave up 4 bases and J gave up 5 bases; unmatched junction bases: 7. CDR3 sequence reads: CSVAGTSGSRDNEQFF. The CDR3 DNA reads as TGCAGCGTTGCCGGGACTAGCGGGAGTCGGGACAATGAGCAGTTCTTC.

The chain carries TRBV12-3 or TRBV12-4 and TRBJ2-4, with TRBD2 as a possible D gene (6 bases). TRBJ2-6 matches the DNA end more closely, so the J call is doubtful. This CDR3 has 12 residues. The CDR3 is CASSEARDLLTF. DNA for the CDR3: TGTGCCAGCAGTGAAGCCCGGGACTTGCTGACTTTC.

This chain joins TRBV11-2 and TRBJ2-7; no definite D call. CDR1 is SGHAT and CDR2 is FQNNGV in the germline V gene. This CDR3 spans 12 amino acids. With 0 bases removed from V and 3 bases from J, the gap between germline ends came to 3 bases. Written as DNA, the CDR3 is TGTGCCAGCAGCTTAGATCGCTACGAGCAGTACTTC. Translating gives CASSLDRYEQYF.

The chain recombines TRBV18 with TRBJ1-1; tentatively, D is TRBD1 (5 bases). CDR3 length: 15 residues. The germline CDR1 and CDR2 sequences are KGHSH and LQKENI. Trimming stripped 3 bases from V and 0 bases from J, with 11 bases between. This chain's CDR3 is CASSPPGGVNTEAFF. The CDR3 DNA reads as TGTGCCAGCTCACCCCCCGGGGGTGTGAACACTGAAGCTTTCTTT. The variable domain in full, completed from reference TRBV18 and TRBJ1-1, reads NAGVMQNPRHLVRRRGQEARLRCSPMKGHSHVYWYRQLPEEGLKFMVYLQKENIIDESGMPKERFSAEFPKEGPSILRIQQVVRGDSAAYFCASSPPGGVNTEAFFGQGTRLTVV.

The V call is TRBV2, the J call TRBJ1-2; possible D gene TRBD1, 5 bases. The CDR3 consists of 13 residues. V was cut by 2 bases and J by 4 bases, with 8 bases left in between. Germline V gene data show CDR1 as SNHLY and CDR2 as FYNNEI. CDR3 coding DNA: TGTGCCAGCAGTGAAAGGGGAAGCTATGGCTACACCTTC. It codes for CASSERGSYGYTF.

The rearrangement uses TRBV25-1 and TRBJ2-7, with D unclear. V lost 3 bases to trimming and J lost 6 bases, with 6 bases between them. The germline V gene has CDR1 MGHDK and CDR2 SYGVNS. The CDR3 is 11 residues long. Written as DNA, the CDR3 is TGTGCCAGCAGTGAGTACTCCGAGCAGTACTTC. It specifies CASSEYSEQYF.

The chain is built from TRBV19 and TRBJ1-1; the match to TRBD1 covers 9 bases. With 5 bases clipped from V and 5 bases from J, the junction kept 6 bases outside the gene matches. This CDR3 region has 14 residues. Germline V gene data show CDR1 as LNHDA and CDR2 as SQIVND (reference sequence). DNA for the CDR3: TGTGCCAGTAGTCCAACAGGGGGCTATACTGAAGCTTTCTTT. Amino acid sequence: CASSPTGGYTEAFF.

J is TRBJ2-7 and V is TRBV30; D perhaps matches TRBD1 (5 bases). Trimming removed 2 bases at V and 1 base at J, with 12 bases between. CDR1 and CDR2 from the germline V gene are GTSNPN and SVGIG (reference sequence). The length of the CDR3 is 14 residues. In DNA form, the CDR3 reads TGTGCCTGGAGTCGACAGTCGGTATCCTACGAGCAGTACTTC. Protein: CAWSRQSVSYEQYF.